Sequencing of this T cell receptor beta chain was carried out in a study of T cell responses to AZD1222 COVID-19 vaccine. Whole-study findings and limits: After the peak T cell response, and only then, were repertoires sampled.

Germline assignment: CDR1 SEHNR and CDR2 FQNEAQ (reference sequence). Deletions cut 5 bases from V and 2 bases from J, with 13 bases between. CDR3 length: 15 amino acids. In the case of this clone: The target antigen is unknown.

Profiling relied on immunoSEQ multiplex PCR, and the TCRdb table lists in-frame clones only, not all of them. The data show tens of thousands of clones, with 85% to 90% seen just once and almost 8.5% held by the top ten. The chain uses TRBV7-9 and TRBJ1-3; D perhaps matches TRBD1 (5 bases). The clonotype was recovered from an adult in good health. The material sequenced was peripheral blood, taken on day 0 of AZD1222 vaccination. The CDR3 bases are TGTGCCAGCAGCCTTATATCGGGGGCTGGAAACACCATATATTTT. Translated: CASSLISGAGNTIYF. The full variable domain, rest sourced from reference TRBV7-9 and TRBJ1-3, is DTGVSQNPRHKITKRGQNVTFRCDPISEHNRLYWYRQTLGQGPEFLTYFQNEAQLEKSRLLSDRFSAERPKGSFSTLEIQRTEQGDSAMYLCASSLISGAGNTIYFGEGSWLTVV.